This T cell receptor beta chain stems from a study of cytomegalovirus exposure and HLA in healthy donors. Study as a whole: From donors who were HLA-typed, an early data release held 81 million or so unique TCRs.

60 Vbeta and 13 Jbeta primers were used in PCR. Sequencing was performed with immunoSEQ multiplex PCR; in TCRdb, only in-frame clones are kept and a portion is missing. The repertoire holds roughly 70,000 clones, with roughly 79% as singletons. With regard to this clone: The antigen remains unidentified.

V was shortened by 4 bases and J by 1 base, with 8 bases between the two germline ends. In germline, CDR1 is SGHVS, CDR2 FNYEAQ. The CDR3 spans 13 residues. Study findings and constraints: Later on, an analysis found that several of the most significant clusters appeared to be linked to common viral pathogens, which included parvovirus B19. In a later analysis, compared with equally common non-associated chains, HLA-associated beta chains were more expanded.

The sample comprised PBMCs. The origin of this receptor is a man aged 50-59 years in good health and CMV-seronegative. The chain links TRBV7-6 to TRBJ2-7; D perhaps matches TRBD1 (5 bases). Written as DNA, the CDR3 is TGTGCCAGCAGCTGGCCAGGGTCCTACGAGCAGTACTTC. This sequence encodes CASSWPGSYEQYF.